The clone carrying this TCR beta chain appeared many times. Its antigen is still unknown. CDR1 is DFQATT, CDR2 SNEGSKA, per germline (reference sequence). The CDR3 loop spans 17 amino acids. Trimming shortened V by 1 base and J by 0 bases, and 18 bases separated the two germline ends. Each single cDNA molecule received a unique molecular identifier. Each CDR3 protein gets one entry after TCRdb re-called the 5' RACE reads with MiXCR. The sample consists of fewer than 80,000 distinct CDR3 sequences, 8% to 9% of them appearing once. This record belongs to a study of early T cells in non-severe SARS-CoV-2 infection. Study results and caveats: Clonotype matching in VDJdb favored anti-spike CD8 responses and did not capture private and CD4 specificities.

This sequence joins TRBV20-1 and TRBJ2-5, with a possible D match to TRBD2 (6 bases). This sample comprised whole blood, obtained at baseline. This TCR came from an adult who was a healthcare worker with PCR-confirmed SARS-CoV-2 infection or an uninfected control (not recorded which). The CDR3 nucleotides read TGCAGTGCTAGAGCCCACGGGGCGACTAGTCACCAAGAGACCCAGTACTTC. Translated, it gives CSARAHGATSHQETQYF.